This TCR beta chain was profiled in a study of shared clonotypes between healthy human individuals. Study-wide results and limits: The small donor group covered limited genetic and exposure diversity.

The study separated CD4+ cells into CD45RA+ naive and CD45RA-negative memory subsets. Genomic DNA of every subset was divided equally among multiple immunoSEQ plates. In the study's own analysis: Filtering differed because ImmunoSEQ produced junction-only sequences that carried no quality scores. Method: immunoSEQ multiplex PCR; TCRdb's copy keeps in-frame clones and lacks some. V, J and clone size reflect that table, while D and trimming were determined from the DNA. This sample has approximately 640,000 clones; about two thirds occur once, and the top ten carry roughly 1.8%. As for this clone: As yet, its antigen is unknown.

The sequenced sample was memory CD4+ T cells sorted from blood. Subset here: CD45RA-negative fraction. The origin of this receptor is a woman aged 25 to 39 in good health.

The CDR3 region has the DNA TGTGCCAGTAGTAACCCCGGGACTAGCATCTATGAGCAGTTCTTC. Its protein product is CASSNPGTSIYEQFF. The genes are TRBV19 and TRBJ2-1, with TRBD2 matching 9 bases. V dropped 4 bases and J dropped 8; count of bases not matched to a gene: 9. In germline, CDR1 is LNHDA, CDR2 SQIVND (reference sequence). The CDR3 is 15 amino acids. The variable domain in full, with the rest retrieved from reference TRBV19 and TRBJ2-1, is DGGITQSPKYLFRKEGQNVTLSCEQNLNHDAMYWYRQDPGQGLRLIYYSQIVNDFQKGDIAEGYSVSREKKESFPLTVTSAQKNPTAFYLCASSNPGTSIYEQFFGPGTRLTVL.